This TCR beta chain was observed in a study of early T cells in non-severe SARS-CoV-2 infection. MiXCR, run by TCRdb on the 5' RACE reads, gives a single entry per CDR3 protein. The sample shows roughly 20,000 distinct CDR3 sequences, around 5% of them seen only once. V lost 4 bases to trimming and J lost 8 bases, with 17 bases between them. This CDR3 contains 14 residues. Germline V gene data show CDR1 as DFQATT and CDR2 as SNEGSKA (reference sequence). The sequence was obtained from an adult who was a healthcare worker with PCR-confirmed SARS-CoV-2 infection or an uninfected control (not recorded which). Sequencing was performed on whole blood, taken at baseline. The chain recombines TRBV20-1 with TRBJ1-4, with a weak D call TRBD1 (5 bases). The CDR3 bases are TGCAGTGCTATAAGGACCGGGACCAAGGAAAAACTGTTTTTT. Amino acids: CSAIRTGTKEKLFF.